This T cell receptor (beta chain) was sequenced during a study of T cells in pancreatic ductal adenocarcinoma. General study results and limits: Blood had more productive templates and roughly 8-fold more unique clonotypes than tumor. This surgical cohort overrepresents the minority presenting with early-stage disease. Tumor and blood clonality did not differ significantly, about 0.1 versus 0.071. Comparisons of tumor and blood clonality may show falsely lower tumor diversity.

Germline V gives CDR1 ENHRY, CDR2 SYGVKD. Trimming removed 10 bases at V and 6 bases at J, with 12 bases between. The CDR3 runs 11 residues. Of note for this clone: Antigen specificity is unknown.

No neoadjuvant therapy was given to the selected pancreatic ductal adenocarcinoma patients before their surgery. Measured with immunoSEQ multiplex PCR; TCRdb has only the in-frame clones, and not every one. The table has about 98,000 clones, about 95% seen once. The source of this sequence is a human donor with pancreatic ductal adenocarcinoma. The sequenced sample consisted of PBMCs. The J gene is TRBJ1-1, the V gene TRBV10-3, with D maybe TRBD1 (5 bases). The CDR3, as DNA: TGTGCCACCAGGACACCCCCTGAAGCTTTCTTT. This sequence encodes CATRTPPEAFF.